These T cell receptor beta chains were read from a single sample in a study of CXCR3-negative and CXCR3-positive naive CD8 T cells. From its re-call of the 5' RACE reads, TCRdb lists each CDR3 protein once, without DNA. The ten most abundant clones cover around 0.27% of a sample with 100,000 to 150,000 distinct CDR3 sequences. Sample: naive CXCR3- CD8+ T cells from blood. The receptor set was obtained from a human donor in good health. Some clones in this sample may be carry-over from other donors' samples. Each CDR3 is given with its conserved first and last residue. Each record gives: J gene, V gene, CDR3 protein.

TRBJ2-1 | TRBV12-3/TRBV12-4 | CASSLIGVDEQFF
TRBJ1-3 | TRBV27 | CASSLGVSGNTIYF
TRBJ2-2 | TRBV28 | CASTEHLNTGELFF
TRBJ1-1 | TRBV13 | CASSTFTGEAFF
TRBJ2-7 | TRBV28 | CARGVKYEQYF
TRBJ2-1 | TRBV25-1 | CASSVTSGGVVNEQFF
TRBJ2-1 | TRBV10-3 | CAISDGDSASEQFF
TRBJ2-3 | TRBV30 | CAWSDSTDTQYF
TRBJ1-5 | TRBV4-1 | CASSRLQGSDQPQHF
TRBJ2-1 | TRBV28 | CASSQDRVTISEQFF
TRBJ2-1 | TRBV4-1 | CASSEAPGLGNNEQFF
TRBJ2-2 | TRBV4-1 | CASSQAPGQGNTGELFF
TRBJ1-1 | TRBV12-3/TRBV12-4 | CASSQPPEAFF
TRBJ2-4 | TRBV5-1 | CASSLAGDKNIQYF
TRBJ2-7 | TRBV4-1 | CASSQEAHGAYEQYF
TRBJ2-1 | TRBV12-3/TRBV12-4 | CASSQSSGRRRGVIEQFF
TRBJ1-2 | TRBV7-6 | CASSLDGQNPNYGYTF
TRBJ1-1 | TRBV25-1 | CASSEKGTEAFF
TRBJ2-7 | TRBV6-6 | CATRSGSSYEQYF
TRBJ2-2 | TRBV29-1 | CSATGWKRGARNTGELFF
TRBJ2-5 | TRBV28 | CASSAAREGVQETQYF
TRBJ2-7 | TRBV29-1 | CSVVGLAGGYEQYF
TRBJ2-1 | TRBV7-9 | CASSLWGTANNEQFF
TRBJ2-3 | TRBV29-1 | CSVELAGKQYF
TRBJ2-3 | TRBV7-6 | CASSHPGGRGGTDTQYF